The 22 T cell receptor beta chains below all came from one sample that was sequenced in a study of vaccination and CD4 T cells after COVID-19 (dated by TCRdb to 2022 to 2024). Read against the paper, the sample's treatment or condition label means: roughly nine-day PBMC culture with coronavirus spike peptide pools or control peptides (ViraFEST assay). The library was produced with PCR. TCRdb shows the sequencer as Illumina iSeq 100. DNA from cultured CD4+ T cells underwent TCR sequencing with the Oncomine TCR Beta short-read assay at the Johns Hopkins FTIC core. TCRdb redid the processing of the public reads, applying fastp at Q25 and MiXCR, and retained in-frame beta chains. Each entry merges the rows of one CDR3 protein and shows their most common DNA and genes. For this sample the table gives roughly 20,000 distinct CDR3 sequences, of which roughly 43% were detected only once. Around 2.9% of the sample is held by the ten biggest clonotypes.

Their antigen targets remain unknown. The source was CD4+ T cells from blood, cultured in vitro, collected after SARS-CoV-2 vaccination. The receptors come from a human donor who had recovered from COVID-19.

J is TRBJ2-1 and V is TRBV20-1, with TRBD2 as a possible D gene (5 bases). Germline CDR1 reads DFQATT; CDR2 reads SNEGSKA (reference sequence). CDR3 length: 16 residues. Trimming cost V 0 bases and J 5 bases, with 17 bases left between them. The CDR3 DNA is TGCAGTGCTAGAGATCTTCGGGGAGAACGGGACAATGAGCAGTTCTTC. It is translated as CSARDLRGERDNEQFF.

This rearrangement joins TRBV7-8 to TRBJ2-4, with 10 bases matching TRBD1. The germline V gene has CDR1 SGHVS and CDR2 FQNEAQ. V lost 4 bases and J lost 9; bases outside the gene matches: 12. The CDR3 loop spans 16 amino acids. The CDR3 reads CASSSHRDRGLGIQYF. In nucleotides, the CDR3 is TGTGCCAGCAGCTCACACCGGGACAGGGGATTAGGCATTCAGTACTTC.

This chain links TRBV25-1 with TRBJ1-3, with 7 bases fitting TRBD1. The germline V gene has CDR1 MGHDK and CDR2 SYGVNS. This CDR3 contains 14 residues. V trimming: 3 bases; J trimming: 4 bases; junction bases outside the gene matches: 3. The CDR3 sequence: CASSDGTAGNTIYF. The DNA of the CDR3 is TGTGCCAGCAGTGATGGGACAGCAGGAAACACCATATATTTT.

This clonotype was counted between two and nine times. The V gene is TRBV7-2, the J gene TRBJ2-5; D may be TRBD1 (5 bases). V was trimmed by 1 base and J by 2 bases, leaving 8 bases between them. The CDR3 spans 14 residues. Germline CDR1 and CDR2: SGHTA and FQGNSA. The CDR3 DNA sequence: TGTGCCAGCAGCTTAGGCAGGGAACAAGAGACCCAGTACTTC. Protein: CASSLGREQETQYF.

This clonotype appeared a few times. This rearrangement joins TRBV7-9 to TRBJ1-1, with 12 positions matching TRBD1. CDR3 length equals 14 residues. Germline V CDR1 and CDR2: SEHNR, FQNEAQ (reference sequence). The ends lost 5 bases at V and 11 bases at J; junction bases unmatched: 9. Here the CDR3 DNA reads TGTGCCAGCAGCGGGACAGGGGGCGATTTGGACGCTTTCTTT. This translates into CASSGTGGDLDAFF.

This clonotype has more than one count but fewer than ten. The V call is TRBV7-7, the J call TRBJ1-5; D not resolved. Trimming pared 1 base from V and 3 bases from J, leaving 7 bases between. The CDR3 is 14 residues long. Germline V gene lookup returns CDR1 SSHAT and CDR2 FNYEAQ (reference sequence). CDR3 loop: CASSLDRVNQPQHF. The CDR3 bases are TGTGCCAGCAGCTTAGACCGGGTCAATCAGCCCCAGCATTTT.

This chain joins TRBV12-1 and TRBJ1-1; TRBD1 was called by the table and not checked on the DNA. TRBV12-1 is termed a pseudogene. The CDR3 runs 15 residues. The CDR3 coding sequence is TGTGCCAGCAGCCCGCCGACAGAATGGAACACTGAAGCTTTCTTT. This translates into CASSPPTEWNTEAFF.

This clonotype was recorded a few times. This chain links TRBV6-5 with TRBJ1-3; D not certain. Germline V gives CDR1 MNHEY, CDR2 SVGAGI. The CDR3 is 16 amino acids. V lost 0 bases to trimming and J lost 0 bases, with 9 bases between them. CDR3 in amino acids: CASSYSAGSSGNTIYF. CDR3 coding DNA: TGTGCCAGCAGTTACTCGGCGGGCAGCTCTGGAAACACCATATATTTT.

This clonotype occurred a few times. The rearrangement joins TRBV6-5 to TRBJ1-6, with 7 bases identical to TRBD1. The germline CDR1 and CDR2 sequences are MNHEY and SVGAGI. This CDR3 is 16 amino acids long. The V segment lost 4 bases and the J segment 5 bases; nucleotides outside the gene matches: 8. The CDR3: CASSSQGQLNNSPLHF. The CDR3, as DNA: TGTGCCAGCAGTTCCCAGGGACAGCTAAATAATTCACCCCTCCACTTT.

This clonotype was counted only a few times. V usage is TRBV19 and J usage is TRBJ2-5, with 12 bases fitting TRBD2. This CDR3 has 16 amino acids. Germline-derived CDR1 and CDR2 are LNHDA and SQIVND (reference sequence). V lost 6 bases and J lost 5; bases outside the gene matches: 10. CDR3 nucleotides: TGTGCCAGTAGCCTGACTAGCGGGAGAAGTTGGGAGACCCAGTACTTC. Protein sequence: CASSLTSGRSWETQYF. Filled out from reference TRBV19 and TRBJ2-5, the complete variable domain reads DGGITQSPKYLFRKEGQNVTLSCEQNLNHDAMYWYRQDPGQGLRLIYYSQIVNDFQKGDIAEGYSVSREKKESFPLTVTSAQKNPTAFYLCASSLTSGRSWETQYFGPGTRLLVL.

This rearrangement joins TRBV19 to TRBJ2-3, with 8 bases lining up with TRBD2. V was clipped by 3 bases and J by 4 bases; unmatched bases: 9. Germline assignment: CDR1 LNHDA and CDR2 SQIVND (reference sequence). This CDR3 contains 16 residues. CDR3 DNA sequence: TGTGCCAGTAGTATGGCTAGGACGGGAGGGGCAGATACGCAGTATTTT. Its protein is CASSMARTGGADTQYF.

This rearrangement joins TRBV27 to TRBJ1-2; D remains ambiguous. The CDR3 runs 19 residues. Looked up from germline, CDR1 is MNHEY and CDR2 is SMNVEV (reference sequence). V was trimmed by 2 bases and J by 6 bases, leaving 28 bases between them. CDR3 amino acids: CASSLRVTAGYGTHDGYTF. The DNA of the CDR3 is TGTGCCAGCAGTTTAAGGGTAACGGCGGGGTATGGCACGCACGATGGCTACACCTTC.

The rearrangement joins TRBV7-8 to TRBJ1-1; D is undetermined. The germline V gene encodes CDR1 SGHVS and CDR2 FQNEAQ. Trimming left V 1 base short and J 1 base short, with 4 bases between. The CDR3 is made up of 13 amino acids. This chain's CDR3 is CASSLGQNTEAFF. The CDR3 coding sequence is TGTGCCAGCAGCTTAGGACAGAACACTGAAGCTTTCTTT.

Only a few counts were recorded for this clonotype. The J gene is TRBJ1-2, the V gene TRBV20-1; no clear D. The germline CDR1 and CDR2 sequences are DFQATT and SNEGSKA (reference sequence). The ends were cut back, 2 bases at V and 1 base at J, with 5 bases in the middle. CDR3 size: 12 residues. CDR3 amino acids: CSARYSNYGYTF. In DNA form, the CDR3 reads TGCAGTGCTAGATACAGTAACTATGGCTACACCTTC.

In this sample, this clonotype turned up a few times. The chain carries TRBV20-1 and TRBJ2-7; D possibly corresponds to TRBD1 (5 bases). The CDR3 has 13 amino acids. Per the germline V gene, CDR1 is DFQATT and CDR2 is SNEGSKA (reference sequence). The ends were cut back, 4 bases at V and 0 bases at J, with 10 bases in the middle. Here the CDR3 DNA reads TGCAGTGCTACAGAGGACAACTCCTACGAGCAGTACTTC. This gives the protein CSATEDNSYEQYF.

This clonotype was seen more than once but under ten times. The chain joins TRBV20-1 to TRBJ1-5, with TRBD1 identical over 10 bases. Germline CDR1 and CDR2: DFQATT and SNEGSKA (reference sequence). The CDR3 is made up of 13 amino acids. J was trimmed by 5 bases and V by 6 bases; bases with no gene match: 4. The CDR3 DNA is TGCAGTGCCTTGGGACAGGGGTATCAGCCCCAGCATTTT. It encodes CSALGQGYQPQHF.

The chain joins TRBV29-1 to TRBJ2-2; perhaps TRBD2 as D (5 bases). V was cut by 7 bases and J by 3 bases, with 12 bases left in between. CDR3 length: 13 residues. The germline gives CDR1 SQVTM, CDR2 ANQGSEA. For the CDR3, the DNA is TGCAGCGCCTCAAGGCGGGACACCGGGGAGCTGTTTTTT. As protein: CSASRRDTGELFF.

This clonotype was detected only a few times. In DNA, the CDR3 is TGTGCCAGCAGCGTCCAGGCAGATTACTTTCAAGAGACCCAGTACTTC. Protein sequence: CASSVQADYFQETQYF. V gene TRBV11-2 combines with J gene TRBJ2-5, with D unclear. Deletions cut 5 bases from V and 2 bases from J, with 18 bases between. The CDR3 is 16 amino acids. Germline V lookup: CDR1 SGHAT, CDR2 FQNNGV.

The CDR3 nucleotides read TGTGCCAGCAGACGCACAGGGGTTACTGAAGCTTTCTTT. This codes for CASRRTGVTEAFF. This chain connects TRBV6-1 to TRBJ1-1; 7 bases are shared with TRBD1. Trimming at V came to 6 bases and at J to 5 bases, leaving 6 bases not matched to a gene. CDR3 length: 13 residues. CDR1 MNHNS and CDR2 SASEGT come from the germline V gene.

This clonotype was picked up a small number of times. The CDR3 nucleotides are TGTGCCAGCAGCTCCACCGGGACTAGCGGGTCAGATACGCAGTATTTT. Translating gives CASSSTGTSGSDTQYF. The chain employs TRBV7-6 and TRBJ2-3; 12 nucleotides match TRBD2. V was clipped by 4 bases and J by 4 bases; unmatched bases: 6. Germline CDR1 SGHVS, CDR2 FNYEAQ. This CDR3 has 16 residues.

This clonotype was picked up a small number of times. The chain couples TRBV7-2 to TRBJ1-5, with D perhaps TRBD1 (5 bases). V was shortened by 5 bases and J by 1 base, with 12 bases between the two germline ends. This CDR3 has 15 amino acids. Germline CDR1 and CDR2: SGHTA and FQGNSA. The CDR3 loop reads CASSPGAASNQPQHF. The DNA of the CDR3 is TGTGCCAGCAGCCCCGGGGCAGCGAGCAATCAGCCCCAGCATTTT. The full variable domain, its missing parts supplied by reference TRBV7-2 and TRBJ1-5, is GAGVSQSPSNKVTEKGKDVELRCDPISGHTALYWYRQSLGQGLEFLIYFQGNSAPDKSGLPSDRFSAERTGGSVSTLTIQRTQQEDSAVYLCASSPGAASNQPQHFGDGTRLSIL.

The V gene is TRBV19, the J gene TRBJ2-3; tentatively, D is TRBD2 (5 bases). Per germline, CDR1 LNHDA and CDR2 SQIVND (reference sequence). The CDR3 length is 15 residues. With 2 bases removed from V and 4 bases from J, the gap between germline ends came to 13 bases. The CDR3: CASSIYSDSSDTQYF. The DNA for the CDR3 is TGTGCCAGTAGTATATATAGCGATAGTTCAGATACGCAGTATTTT.